What follows is one TCR beta chain and its context. This entry is derived from a study of radiation and T cells in renal cell carcinoma. The protocol was immunoSEQ multiplex PCR, while the TCRdb copy is restricted to in-frame clones and leaves out a portion. Of some 150,000 clones listed, over 80% are singletons. Time point defined: baseline pretreatment blood. The treatment is: 15 Gy SBRT to primary tumor, nephrectomy 4 weeks later. The patient's renal cell carcinoma had clear cell pathology. The CDR3 length is 16 residues. V gave up 5 bases and J gave up 10 bases; unmatched junction bases: 13. CDR1 and CDR2 (germline): SGHTA, FQGNSA.

Material: blood, obtained from a patient whose treatment included radiotherapy and nephrectomy. The chain uses TRBV7-2 and TRBJ2-1; 11 nucleotides line up with TRBD2. The clonotype originates from a woman in her 50s with renal cell carcinoma. The CDR3 reads CASSPTSGGQRKEQFF. Written as DNA, the CDR3 is TGTGCCAGCAGCCCCACTAGCGGGGGTCAAAGGAAAGAGCAGTTCTTC.